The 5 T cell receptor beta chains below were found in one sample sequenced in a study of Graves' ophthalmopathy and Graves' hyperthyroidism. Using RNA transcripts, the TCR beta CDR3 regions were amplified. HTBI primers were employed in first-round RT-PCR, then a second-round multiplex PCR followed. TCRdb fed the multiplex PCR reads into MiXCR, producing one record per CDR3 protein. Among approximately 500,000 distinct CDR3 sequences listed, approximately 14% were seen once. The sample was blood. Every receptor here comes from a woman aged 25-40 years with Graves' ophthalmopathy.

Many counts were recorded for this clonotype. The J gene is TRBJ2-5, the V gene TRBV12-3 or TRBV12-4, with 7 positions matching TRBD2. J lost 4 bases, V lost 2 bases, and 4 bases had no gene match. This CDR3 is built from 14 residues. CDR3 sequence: CASSLFSGGETQYF. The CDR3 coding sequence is TGTGCCAGCAGTTTATTTTCGGGAGGAGAGACCCAGTACTTC.

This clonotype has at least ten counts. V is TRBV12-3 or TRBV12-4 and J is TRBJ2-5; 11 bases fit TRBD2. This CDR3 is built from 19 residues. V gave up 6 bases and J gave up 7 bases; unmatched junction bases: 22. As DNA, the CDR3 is TGTGCCAGCAGCTCCTGGACAGGCGGAGGTAGCGGGAGGGCCGGGACCCAGTACTTC. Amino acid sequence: CASSSWTGGGSGRAGTQYF.

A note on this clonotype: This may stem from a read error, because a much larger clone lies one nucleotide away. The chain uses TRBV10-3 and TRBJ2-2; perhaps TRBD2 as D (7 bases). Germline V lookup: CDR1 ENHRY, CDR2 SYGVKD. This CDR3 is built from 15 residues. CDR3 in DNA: TGTGCCATCAGACTCGGGGGGCGCAGCACCAGGGAGCTGTTTTTT. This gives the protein CAIRLGGRSTRELFF.

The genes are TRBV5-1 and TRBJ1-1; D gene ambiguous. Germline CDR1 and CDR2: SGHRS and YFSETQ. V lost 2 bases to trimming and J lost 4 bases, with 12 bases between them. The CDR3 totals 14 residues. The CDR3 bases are TGCGCCAGCAGCTTCCCGGGAGAATCCACTGAAGCTTTCTTT. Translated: CASSFPGESTEAFF.

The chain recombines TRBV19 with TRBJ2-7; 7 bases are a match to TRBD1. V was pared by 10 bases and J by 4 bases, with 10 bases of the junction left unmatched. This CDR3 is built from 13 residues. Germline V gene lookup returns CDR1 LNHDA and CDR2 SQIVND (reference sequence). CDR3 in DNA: TGTGCCACTCGAGGGGGACAGCCTTACGAGCAGTACTTC. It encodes CATRGGQPYEQYF.